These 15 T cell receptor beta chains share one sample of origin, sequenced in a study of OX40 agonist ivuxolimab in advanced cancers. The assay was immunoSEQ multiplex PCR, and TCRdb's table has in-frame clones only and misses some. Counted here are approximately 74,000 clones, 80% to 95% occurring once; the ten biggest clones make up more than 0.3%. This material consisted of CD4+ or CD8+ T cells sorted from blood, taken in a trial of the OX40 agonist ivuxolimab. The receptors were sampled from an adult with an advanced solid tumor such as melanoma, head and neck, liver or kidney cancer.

CDR3 bases: TGTGCCAGCAGCACCCGGGGGAGGGCCTACAATGAGCAGTTCTTC. This codes for CASSTRGRAYNEQFF. The rearrangement links TRBV5-6 to TRBJ2-1, with TRBD2 matching over 7 bases. The CDR3 is 15 residues long. CDR1 is SGHDT, CDR2 YYEEEE, per germline. V gave up 4 bases and J gave up 2 bases; unmatched junction bases: 6.

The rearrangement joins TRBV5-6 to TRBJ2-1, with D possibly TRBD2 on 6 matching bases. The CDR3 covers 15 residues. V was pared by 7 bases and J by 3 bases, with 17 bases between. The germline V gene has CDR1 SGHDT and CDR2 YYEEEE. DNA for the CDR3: TGTGCCAGCTCCTTCGAGCGGGCTTTCTACAATGAGCAGTTCTTC. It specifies CASSFERAFYNEQFF.

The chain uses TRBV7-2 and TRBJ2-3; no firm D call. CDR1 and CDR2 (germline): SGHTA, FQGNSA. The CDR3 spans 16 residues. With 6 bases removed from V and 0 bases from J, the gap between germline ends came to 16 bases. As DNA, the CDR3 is TGTGCCAGCAGTTTCCTTGGGGTAACAAGCACAGATACGCAGTATTTT. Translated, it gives CASSFLGVTSTDTQYF.

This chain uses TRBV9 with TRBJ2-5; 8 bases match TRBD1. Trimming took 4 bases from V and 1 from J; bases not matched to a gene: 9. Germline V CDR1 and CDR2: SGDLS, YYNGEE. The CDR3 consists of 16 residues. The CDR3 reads CASSFGQGGSQETQYF. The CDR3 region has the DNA TGTGCCAGCAGCTTTGGACAGGGAGGCAGCCAAGAGACCCAGTACTTC.

The CDR3 here is CASSQAAGEEYGYTF. Written as DNA, the CDR3 is TGTGCCAGCAGCCAAGCCGCAGGGGAGGAATATGGCTACACCTTC. V gene TRBV4-2 combines with J gene TRBJ1-2; D possibly corresponds to TRBD1 (6 bases). The CDR3 is made up of 15 amino acids. Germline-derived CDR1 and CDR2 are LGHNA and YNFKEQ. The V gene lost 1 base and the J gene lost 5 bases, with 14 bases spanning the gap.

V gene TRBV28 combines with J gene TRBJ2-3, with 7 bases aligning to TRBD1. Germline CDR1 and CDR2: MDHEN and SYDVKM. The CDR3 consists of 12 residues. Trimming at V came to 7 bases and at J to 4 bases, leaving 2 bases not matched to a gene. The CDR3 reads CASTQGADTQYF. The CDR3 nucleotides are TGTGCCAGCACCCAGGGGGCAGATACGCAGTATTTT.

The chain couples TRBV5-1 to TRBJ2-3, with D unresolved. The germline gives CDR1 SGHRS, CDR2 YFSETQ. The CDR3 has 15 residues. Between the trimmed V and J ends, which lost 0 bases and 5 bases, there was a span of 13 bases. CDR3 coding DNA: TGCGCCAGCAGCTTGGGGTCAGGTTGGGGAGATACGCAGTATTTT. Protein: CASSLGSGWGDTQYF.

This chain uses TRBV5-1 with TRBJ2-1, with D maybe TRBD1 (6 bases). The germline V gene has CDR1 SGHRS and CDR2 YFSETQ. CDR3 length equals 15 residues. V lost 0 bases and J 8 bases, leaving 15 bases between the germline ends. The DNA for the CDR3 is TGCGCCAGCAGCTTGGTAGCAGGGGTAGGTTATGAGCAGTTCTTC. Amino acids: CASSLVAGVGYEQFF.

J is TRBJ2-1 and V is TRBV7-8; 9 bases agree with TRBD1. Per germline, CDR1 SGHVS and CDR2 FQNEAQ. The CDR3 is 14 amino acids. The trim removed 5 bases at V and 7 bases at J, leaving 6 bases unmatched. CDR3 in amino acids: CASSHNRGLNEQFF. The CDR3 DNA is TGTGCCAGCAGCCACAACAGGGGGCTGAATGAGCAGTTCTTC.

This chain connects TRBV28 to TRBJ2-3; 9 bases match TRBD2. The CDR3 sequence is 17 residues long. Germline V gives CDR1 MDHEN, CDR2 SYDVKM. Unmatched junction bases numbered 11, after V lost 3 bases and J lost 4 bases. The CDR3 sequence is CASSFVAGVRGADTQYF. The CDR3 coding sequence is TGTGCCAGCAGTTTTGTAGCGGGAGTTAGGGGGGCAGATACGCAGTATTTT.

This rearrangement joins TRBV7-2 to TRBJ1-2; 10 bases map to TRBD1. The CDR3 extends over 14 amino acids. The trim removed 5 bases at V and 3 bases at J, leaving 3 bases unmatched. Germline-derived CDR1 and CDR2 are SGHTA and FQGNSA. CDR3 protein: CASSPGQGDYGYTF. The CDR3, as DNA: TGTGCCAGCAGCCCCGGACAGGGGGACTATGGCTACACCTTC. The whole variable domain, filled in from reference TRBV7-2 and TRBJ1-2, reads GAGVSQSPSNKVTEKGKDVELRCDPISGHTALYWYRQSLGQGLEFLIYFQGNSAPDKSGLPSDRFSAERTGGSVSTLTIQRTQQEDSAVYLCASSPGQGDYGYTFGSGTRLTVV.

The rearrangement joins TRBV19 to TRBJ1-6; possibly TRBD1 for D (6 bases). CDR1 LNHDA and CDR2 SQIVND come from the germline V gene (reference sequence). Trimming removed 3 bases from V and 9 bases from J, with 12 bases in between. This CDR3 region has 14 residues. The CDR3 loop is CASSMSPGVSPLHF. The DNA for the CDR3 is TGTGCCAGTAGTATGTCCCCAGGGGTTTCACCCCTCCACTTT.

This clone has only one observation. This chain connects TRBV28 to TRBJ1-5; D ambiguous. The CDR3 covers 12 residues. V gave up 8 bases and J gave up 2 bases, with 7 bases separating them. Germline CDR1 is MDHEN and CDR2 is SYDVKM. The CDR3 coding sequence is TGTGCCAGCCTAGGGCGCAATCAGCCCCAGCATTTT. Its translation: CASLGRNQPQHF.

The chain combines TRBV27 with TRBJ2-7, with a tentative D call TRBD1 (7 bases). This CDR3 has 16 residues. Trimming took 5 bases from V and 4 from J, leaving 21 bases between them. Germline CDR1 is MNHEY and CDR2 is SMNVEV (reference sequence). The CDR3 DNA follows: TGTGCCAGCAGTCTCAAATCTGGGCAGGGGGGATACGAGCAGTACTTC. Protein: CASSLKSGQGGYEQYF.

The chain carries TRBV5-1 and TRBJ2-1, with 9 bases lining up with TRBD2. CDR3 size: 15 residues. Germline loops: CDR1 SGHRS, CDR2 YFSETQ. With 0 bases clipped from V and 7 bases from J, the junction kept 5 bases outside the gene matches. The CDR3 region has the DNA TGCGCCAGCAGCTTGGTAGCTAGCGGGGAGAATGAGCAGTTCTTC. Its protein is CASSLVASGENEQFF.